This T cell receptor beta chain was profiled in a study of blood T cell repertoires in COVID-19. About the study: PBMCs, B-cell-depleted T cells, or T cells were the source of the cDNA or gDNA that made up the material.

The CDR3 loop spans 12 amino acids. CDR1 MDHEN and CDR2 SYDVKM come from the germline V gene. With 3 bases removed from V and 9 bases from J, the gap between germline ends came to 8 bases. Original data processing: Amplification with reference gene primers provided the estimates of nucleated cell counts. Data came from immunoSEQ multiplex PCR; TCRdb stores just in-frame clones and leaves some out. V and J calls and clone size are copied from that table; D and trimming were computed from the DNA. The sample has some 120,000 clones, about 70% seen once; the top ten hold 2% to 2.5%. The rearrangement uses TRBV28 and TRBJ2-2; D gene unclear. The specimen sequenced was peripheral blood. This sequence originates from a woman in her 70s with acute or convalescent COVID-19. CDR3 in amino acids: CASSLWQRELFF. CDR3 nucleotide sequence: TGTGCCAGCAGTTTGTGGCAAAGGGAGCTGTTTTTT.